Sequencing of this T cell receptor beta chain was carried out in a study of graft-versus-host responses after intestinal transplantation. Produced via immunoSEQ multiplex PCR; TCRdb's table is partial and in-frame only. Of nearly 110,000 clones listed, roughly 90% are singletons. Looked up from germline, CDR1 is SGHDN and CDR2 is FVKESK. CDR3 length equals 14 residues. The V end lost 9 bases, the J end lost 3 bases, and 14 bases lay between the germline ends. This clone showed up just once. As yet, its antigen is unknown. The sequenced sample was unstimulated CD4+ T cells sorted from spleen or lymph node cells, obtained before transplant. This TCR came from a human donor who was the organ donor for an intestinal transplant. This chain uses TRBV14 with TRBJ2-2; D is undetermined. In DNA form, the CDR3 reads TGTGCCAGTACGGTCCTAGGTTACACCGGGGAGCTGTTTTTT. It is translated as CASTVLGYTGELFF.